A single sample is the source of the 17 T cell receptor beta chains below, sequenced in a study of low-dose radiotherapy and immunotherapy resistance in tumors. Time point given: before trial treatment. TRAV- and TRBV-specific primers were used for first-strand cDNA, which covered alpha and beta chains. For amplifying TCRs, the PCR ran for approximately 18 cycles with Phusion, which was used together with a constant-region primer and the adapter on the V primers. MiXCR was run by TCRdb on the reads, yielding one entry per CDR3 protein. The table records under 90,000 distinct CDR3 sequences, around 17% of them present only once. The sequenced sample was PBMCs, obtained before treatment. The receptors stem from a male donor with prostate cancer.

The count of this clonotype is one. This could be a read error, since a much larger clone is one nucleotide away. CDR3 sequence reads: CASSLGISSYKEQFF. The DNA for the CDR3 is TGTGCCAGCAGCCTTGGGATCAGCTCCTACAAAGAGCAGTTCTTC. The gene calls are TRBV16 and TRBJ2-1; the D is unclear. Per the germline V gene, CDR1 is KGHSY and CDR2 is FQNENV. This CDR3 region has 15 residues.

This clonotype was picked up one time. The likely explanation is a read error, given a far larger clone one base away. The gene calls are TRBV5-3 and TRBJ1-5; D not resolved. TRBV5-3 is marked as an open reading frame, function uncertain. The CDR3 is 14 amino acids. The CDR3 DNA reads TGTGCCAGCAGCTTGGCCCGGGCGGACCAGCCCCAGCATTTT. This gives the protein CASSLARADQPQHF.

This chain joins TRBV5-1 and TRBJ1-2; weak D call: TRBD1 (5 bases). Between the trimmed V and J ends, which lost 0 bases and 4 bases, there was a span of 7 bases. Per germline, CDR1 SGHRS and CDR2 YFSETQ. The CDR3 contains 13 residues. CDR3 sequence (DNA): TGCGCCAGCAGCTTGGAGAGGGGCTATGGCTACACCTTC. It translates to CASSLERGYGYTF.

This clonotype was recorded many times. The chain employs TRBV6-2 or TRBV6-3 and TRBJ1-6, with a weak D call TRBD1 (5 bases). This CDR3 spans 14 amino acids. Germline lookup yields CDR1 MNHEY and CDR2 SVGEGT. Trimming shortened V by 5 bases and J by 5 bases, and 10 bases separated the two germline ends. CDR3 region: CASSVPGNNSPLHF. The CDR3, as DNA: TGTGCCAGCAGTGTTCCAGGGAATAATTCACCCCTCCACTTT.

This clonotype was counted at least ten times. The chain uses TRBV27 and TRBJ2-3; D possibly uses TRBD1 or TRBD2 (5 bases each). The CDR3 covers 16 residues. Trimming took off 5 bases at V and 0 bases at J, with 15 bases between the two ends. Germline values: CDR1 MNHEY, CDR2 SMNVEV (reference sequence). The CDR3 spells CASSGGSGRSTDTQYF. Here the CDR3 DNA reads TGTGCCAGCAGTGGAGGTTCGGGACGGAGCACAGATACGCAGTATTTT.

This clonotype was recorded at least ten times. The chain recombines TRBV2 with TRBJ2-1; 8 positions match TRBD2. Germline loops: CDR1 SNHLY, CDR2 FYNNEI. The CDR3 extends over 13 amino acids. The trim removed 7 bases at V and 7 bases at J, leaving 6 bases unmatched. As DNA, the CDR3 is TGTGCCAGCACCCAGCGGGGGCAGAATGAGCAGTTCTTC. Protein product: CASTQRGQNEQFF.

This clonotype was seen at least ten times. The V and J genes are TRBV12-3 or TRBV12-4 and TRBJ2-6; 7 bases line up with TRBD2. V gave up 3 bases and J gave up 2 bases; unmatched junction bases: 4. The CDR3 length is 16 residues. CDR3 region: CASSLYRGAGANVLTF. CDR3 nucleotide sequence: TGTGCCAGCAGTTTGTACCGGGGGGCTGGGGCCAACGTCCTGACTTTC.

Many counts were recorded for this clonotype. The V and J genes are TRBV20-1 and TRBJ2-3; D uncertain. V was trimmed by 4 bases and J by 5 bases, leaving 16 bases between them. CDR3 length: 14 residues. Looked up from germline, CDR1 is DFQATT and CDR2 is SNEGSKA (reference sequence). CDR3 sequence: CSAIGWSAEDTQYF. CDR3 nucleotides: TGCAGTGCTATCGGCTGGTCGGCGGAAGATACGCAGTATTTT.

This clonotype was recorded at least ten times. The gene calls are TRBV4-1 and TRBJ2-2, with 8 bases matching TRBD2. CDR3 length: 14 amino acids. CDR1 and CDR2 (germline): MGHRA, YSYEKL. Trimming cost V 8 bases and J 1 base; bases outside gene matches: 3. This CDR3 reads CASQRGKNTGELFF. In nucleotides, the CDR3 is TGCGCCAGCCAGCGGGGGAAGAACACCGGGGAGCTGTTTTTT.

This chain's CDR3 is CASSQDNLSGANVLTF. The CDR3 bases are TGTGCCAGCAGCCAAGACAACCTCTCTGGGGCCAACGTCCTGACTTTC. The genes are TRBV4-2 and TRBJ2-6; no definite D call. V gave up 0 bases and J gave up 0 bases, with 6 bases separating them. CDR3 length equals 16 residues. CDR1 is LGHNA, CDR2 YNFKEQ, per germline.

Ten or more counts support this clonotype. The genes are TRBV20-1 and TRBJ2-1; tentative D call: TRBD1 (6 bases). The V gene's germline CDR1 is DFQATT and CDR2 SNEGSKA (reference sequence). There are 14 residues in the CDR3. Trimming cost V 0 bases and J 3 bases, with 9 bases left between them. The CDR3 sequence is CSARDLQGYNEQFF. CDR3 DNA: TGCAGTGCTAGAGATTTACAGGGCTACAATGAGCAGTTCTTC.

This clonotype has ten or more counts. One junction end disagrees with the germline gene, perhaps due to a read error. The V and J genes are TRBV3-1 and TRBJ2-1; D perhaps matches TRBD1 (7 bases). Germline V lookup: CDR1 LGHDT, CDR2 YNNKEL (reference sequence). The CDR3 consists of 13 residues. The DNA of the CDR3 is TGTGCCAGCAGCCAAGAAGGGGCAGGGGGGAGGATCTTC. Its protein product is CASSQEGAGGRIF.

This clonotype was recorded many times. V is TRBV7-2 and J is TRBJ2-7; 8 bases line up with TRBD1. The CDR3 spans 15 residues. Losses at the gene ends were 0 bases for V and 1 base for J; bases not matched to a gene: 2. Germline CDR1 and CDR2: SGHTA and FQGNSA. CDR3 sequence: CASSLAGTGSYEQYF. In DNA, the CDR3 is TGTGCCAGCAGCTTAGCGGGGACAGGTTCCTACGAGCAGTACTTC.

This clonotype was recorded at least ten times. The chain joins TRBV6-2 or TRBV6-3 to TRBJ2-1; TRBD2 matches at 15 bases. CDR1 is MNHEY, CDR2 SVGEGT, per germline. V gave up 2 bases and J gave up 3 bases; unmatched junction bases: 5. CDR3 length: 18 amino acids. This CDR3 reads CASSYDLGLAGGYNEQFF. The CDR3 region has the DNA TGTGCCAGCAGTTACGATCTGGGACTAGCGGGGGGCTACAATGAGCAGTTCTTC.

In regard to this clonotype: The junction does not match germline at one end; this may be a read error. V usage is TRBV23-1 and J usage is TRBJ1-4, with D perhaps TRBD1 (6 bases). TRBV23-1 is recorded as an ORF, its role being uncertain. CDR3 length: 15 amino acids. CDR3 in DNA: TGCGCCAGCAGTCAATACGGGGGACAACGGTCGAAAAACTGTTTT. Encoded protein: CASSQYGGQRSKNCF.

This chain uses TRBV5-4 with TRBJ1-1; maybe TRBD1 (5 bases). V was pared by 0 bases and J by 3 bases, with 9 bases between. This CDR3 contains 14 residues. In germline, CDR1 is SGHNT, CDR2 YYREEE (reference sequence). CDR3 nucleotides: TGTGCCAGCAGCTTGGTTGGGGCGTACACTGAAGCTTTCTTT. As protein: CASSLVGAYTEAFF.

This clonotype was picked up one time. The chain couples TRBV5-5 to TRBJ1-2; D is perhaps TRBD1 (6 bases). Germline CDR1 SGHKS, CDR2 YYEKEE (reference sequence). V lost 0 bases, J lost 9 bases, and 15 bases lay in between. This CDR3 is built from 14 residues. The CDR3: CASSLAPGADRYTF. The CDR3 nucleotides are TGTGCCAGCAGCTTGGCGCCGGGGGCCGATCGCTACACCTTC.